The sequence of this T cell receptor (beta chain) was determined in a study of cytomegalovirus exposure and HLA in healthy donors. This PCR relied on a set of 60 Vbeta primers and 13 Jbeta primers. TCRdb's copy holds only in-frame clones and misses some; the assay was immunoSEQ multiplex PCR. The data contain 100,000 or so clones, around three quarters of them singletons. The CDR3 totals 16 residues. V gave up 5 bases and J gave up 3 bases, with 20 bases separating them. Germline-derived CDR1 and CDR2 are MNHEY and SMNVEV (reference sequence). This TCR was recovered from a man aged 30 to 39 in good health and CMV-seronegative. Sample: PBMCs. J is TRBJ2-7 and V is TRBV27, with D possibly TRBD1 on 6 matching bases. CDR3 sequence: CASSRIPPDSFYEQYF. The CDR3, as DNA: TGTGCCAGCAGTCGCATCCCACCGGACAGCTTCTACGAGCAGTACTTC.